This T cell receptor beta chain was recovered during a study of OX40 agonist ivuxolimab in advanced cancers. For context, the study as a whole: Ivuxolimab was an agonistic, fully human IgG2 monoclonal antibody directed against OX40 (CD134), a costimulatory receptor. Intravenous ivuxolimab was administered to patients every 2 weeks at six dose levels: 0.01, 0.1, 0.3, 1.5, 3 and 10 mg/kg. Of the roughly 51 patients in dose escalation, approximately 20 had hepatocellular carcinoma, about 15 had melanoma, 9 had renal cell carcinoma and 9 had head and neck cancer. The dose-escalation cohort was 82.7% male with a mean age of around 64 years, ranging from roughly 20 to 80. Prior anti-PD-1, anti-PD-L1 or anti-CTLA-4 therapy was permitted, and checkpoint inhibitors had been received by around 39% of dose-escalation patients. Partial responses were achieved by three dose-escalation patients, of whom one had hepatocellular carcinoma and two had cutaneous melanoma. The point of sequencing TCRbeta in the periphery was to test whether ivuxolimab changed TCR sequence diversity and drove clonal T-cell expansion. The paper covers the monotherapy dose-escalation part of the phase I ivuxolimab trial, which included N of about 50 patients.

What the work shows at the level of the full study, not this receptor alone: Partial responders in the 0.1-3.0 mg/kg groups had among the lowest normalized peripheral clonal expansion, especially among CD8+ T cells. Clonal expansion of both CD4+ and CD8+ blood T cells was observed from baseline to week 6 at doses 0.1 to 3.0 mg/kg. The antigen specificity of the clonally expanded peripheral T cells was not determined. After ivuxolimab, expanded clones were on average more numerous among CD8+ T cells than among CD4+ T cells. Low levels of normalized T-cell clonal expansion were also shown by some nonresponding patients.

With respect to this clone: What antigen it recognizes has not been identified. It has no much larger one-base neighbor in the sample; base qualities were not kept.

The trial excluded patients who had a history of autoimmune disease or who were on systemic immunosuppression. Peripheral blood for TCR sequencing was collected from all dose cohorts at baseline, on cycle 4 day 1, and on cycle 7 day 1. The samples were taken from a phase I, first-in-human, multicenter, open-label dose-escalation trial of ivuxolimab. Adults with locally advanced or metastatic head and neck squamous cell, hepatocellular, melanoma or renal cell carcinoma were enrolled in the trial. Before TCR sequencing, CD4+ and CD8+ T cells were separately sorted from peripheral blood. For sequencing of the TCRbeta CDR3 region, genomic DNA was extracted from the sorted cells. The immunoSEQ Assay was used to sequence the TCRbeta CDR3 regions. This immuneACCESS table, as held by TCRdb, lists in-frame sequences with V and J called but not all clones. Of the missing ones, under half trace to an unresolved V gene in checked studies; the others have no known cause. The sample table lists tens of thousands of clones, 85% of them with a count of one. The ten largest clones capture under 3.5% of the sample.

From its cysteine to its phenylalanine, the CDR3 spans 16 amino acids. CDR3 DNA is the only sequence kept; it has 48 bases, read in frame from the first base. After removal of 5 bases from V and 0 bases from J, the junction retains 7 bases not matched to a gene. The CDR1 and CDR2 encoded by the germline V gene (reference sequence) are MNHEY and SMNVEV. The V and J segments used are TRBV27 and TRBJ1-1; TRBD1 lines up with 9 middle nucleotides. This TCR was sampled from an adult with an advanced solid tumor such as melanoma, head and neck, liver or kidney cancer. The specimen comprised CD4+ or CD8+ T cells sorted from blood, sampled in a trial of the OX40 agonist ivuxolimab. The nucleotides read TGTGCCAGCAGTCCCGGGACAGGGCGGATGAACACTGAAGCTTTCTTT. The encoded protein is CASSPGTGRMNTEAFF.